Reported below is one TCR beta chain. These data belong to a study of T cells in Graves' hyperthyroidism and ophthalmopathy. CDR1 SGHTS and CDR2 YDEGEE come from the germline V gene. The V end lost 0 bases, the J end lost 5 bases, and 15 bases lay between the germline ends. The CDR3 runs to 15 residues. RNA transcripts provided the source from which TCR beta CDR3 regions were amplified. During a first-round RT-PCR of the TCR CDR3, the HTBI primer set was used. From the multiplex PCR reads, TCRdb called clonotypes with MiXCR, one entry per CDR3 protein. The table shows about 300,000 distinct CDR3 sequences, with roughly 20% occurring only once.

The receptor's source is a middle-aged man with Graves' ophthalmopathy. This chain links TRBV5-8 with TRBJ2-7; D possibly corresponds to TRBD1 (5 bases). The sequencing sample was made of blood. The CDR3 nucleotides are TGTGCCAGCAGCTTGGAGCCAGGGAATACCGACGAGCAGTACTTC. It codes for CASSLEPGNTDEQYF. Combining the CDR3 with reference TRBV5-8 and TRBJ2-7 gives the whole variable domain EAGVTQSPTHLIKTRGQQATLRCSPISGHTSVYWYQQALGLGLQFLLWYDEGEERNRGNFPPRFSGRQFPNYSSELNVNALELEDSALYLCASSLEPGNTDEQYFGPGTRLTVT.